The 19 T cell receptor beta chains presented below share a single source sample, sequenced in a study of CXCR3-negative and CXCR3-positive naive CD8 T cells. Libraries were UMI-labeled 5' RACE TRB cDNA. One entry per CDR3 protein, without DNA, is what TCRdb gives after re-calling the 5' RACE reads. In total, the table holds roughly 86,000 distinct CDR3 sequences. Sequences were obtained from naive CXCR3- CD8+ T cells from blood. Specified subset: CD45RO-CCR7+CD27+CD95- naive CD8+ T cells lacking CXCR3 (TNR3-). The receptors were gathered from a human donor in good health. Some clones in this sample may be carry-over from other donors' samples.

The CDR3 sequence: CASSDGGSTDTQYF. This chain links TRBV6-4 with TRBJ2-3; TCRdb gives TRBD2 as the D gene, but with no DNA this cannot be confirmed. The CDR3 runs 14 residues. Germline CDR1 reads MRHNA; CDR2 reads SNTAGT.

The CDR3 region is CSVPDPTSSYNDQFF. The chain has TRBV29-1 and TRBJ2-1. CDR3 length equals 15 residues. The germline V gene encodes CDR1 SQVTM and CDR2 ANQGSEA.

The J gene is TRBJ2-7, the V gene TRBV20-1. This CDR3 has 11 amino acids. Germline V gene data show CDR1 as DFQATT and CDR2 as SNEGSKA (reference sequence). The CDR3 loop is CSALEGYEQYF.

The V and J genes are TRBV5-1 and TRBJ2-3; TCRdb's assignment of TRBD1 cannot be checked, as there is no DNA. Germline CDR1 SGHRS, CDR2 YFSETQ. There are 15 residues in the CDR3. The CDR3 reads CASSSGTSPTDTQYF.

V and J are TRBV7-2 and TRBJ2-7; no DNA is available, so the TRBD1 call from TCRdb remains unchecked. Germline values: CDR1 SGHTA, CDR2 FQGNSA. The CDR3 totals 14 residues. CDR3 sequence: CASSFGTGAYEQYF.

This chain connects TRBV28 to TRBJ1-6; TCRdb's D call, TRBD1, is unchecked because there is no DNA. The CDR3 spans 15 residues. CDR1 is MDHEN and CDR2 is SYDVKM in the germline V gene. The CDR3 sequence is CASSQRGGINSPLHF.

V gene TRBV20-1 combines with J gene TRBJ2-7; the D call of TRBD2 rests on TCRdb alone, since no DNA is present to check it. The CDR3 consists of 14 residues. Germline values: CDR1 DFQATT, CDR2 SNEGSKA (reference sequence). This CDR3 is CSARGLAGDNEQYF.

The chain combines TRBV7-9 with TRBJ2-5; there is no DNA to check the TCRdb D call of TRBD2. The CDR3 covers 16 residues. Germline CDR1 reads SEHNR; CDR2 reads FQNEAQ (reference sequence). The CDR3 spells CASSLPLGGGKETQYF.

The J gene is TRBJ1-1, the V gene TRBV30. This CDR3 region has 13 residues. Germline V gene lookup returns CDR1 GTSNPN and CDR2 SVGIG (reference sequence). CDR3 sequence: CAWSVAMNTEAFF.

J is TRBJ1-2 and V is TRBV11-2; TCRdb designates TRBD1, a call that cannot be tested without DNA. The CDR3 loop spans 15 amino acids. From germline, CDR1 is SGHAT and CDR2 FQNNGV. The CDR3 spells CASSLLVGTAYGYTF. Using reference TRBV11-2 and TRBJ1-2 for the parts outside the CDR3, the full variable domain is EAGVAQSPRYKIIEKRQSVAFWCNPISGHATLYWYQQILGQGPKLLIQFQNNGVVDDSQLPKDRFSAERLKGVDSTLKIQPAKLEDSAVYLCASSLLVGTAYGYTFGSGTRLTVV.

This sequence joins TRBV14 and TRBJ2-7; TCRdb picks TRBD1, but there is no DNA to check that call. The CDR3 has 15 residues. CDR1 and CDR2 (germline): SGHDN, FVKESK. This CDR3 reads CASSQLPGFSYEQYF.

The chain couples TRBV29-1 to TRBJ2-1; there is no DNA to check the TCRdb D call of TRBD1. The germline gives CDR1 SQVTM, CDR2 ANQGSEA. CDR3 length: 15 residues. CDR3 loop: CSVEFPQGTYDGQFF.

This chain's CDR3 is CASSPRGLAGDQETQYF. This sequence joins TRBV7-9 and TRBJ2-5; TCRdb picks TRBD2, but there is no DNA to check that call. The CDR3 is made up of 17 amino acids. CDR1 is SEHNR and CDR2 is FQNEAQ in the germline V gene (reference sequence).

The V gene is TRBV3-1, the J gene TRBJ2-1; TCRdb's D call of TRBD2 is untestable without DNA. This CDR3 comprises 18 residues. Germline V CDR1 and CDR2: LGHDT, YNNKEL (reference sequence). The CDR3: CASSQDSGTSGRPNEQFF.

This chain uses TRBV29-1 with TRBJ2-3; TCRdb picks TRBD1, but there is no DNA to check that call. Per germline, CDR1 SQVTM and CDR2 ANQGSEA. This CDR3 is built from 14 residues. CDR3 protein: CSVDSGYSTDTQYF.

The V and J genes are TRBV5-5 and TRBJ2-2; as DNA is missing, the TRBD2 call by TCRdb cannot be tested. This CDR3 contains 13 residues. The germline V gene has CDR1 SGHKS and CDR2 YYEKEE (reference sequence). This CDR3 reads CASSFRDFGELFF. The variable domain in full, with the rest retrieved from reference TRBV5-5 and TRBJ2-2, is DAGVTQSPTHLIKTRGQQVTLRCSPISGHKSVSWYQQVLGQGPQFIFQYYEKEERGRGNFPDRFSARQFPNYSSELNVNALLLGDSALYLCASSFRDFGELFFGEGSRLTVL.

The V call is TRBV12-3 or TRBV12-4, the J call TRBJ2-3; TCRdb designates TRBD1, a call that cannot be tested without DNA. The CDR3 runs 15 residues. This CDR3 is CASSSRTGGTDTQYF.

The chain employs TRBV3-1 and TRBJ2-2; the D gene TCRdb calls, TRBD2, cannot be checked with no DNA. From germline, CDR1 is LGHDT and CDR2 YNNKEL (reference sequence). The CDR3 spans 19 residues. This CDR3 reads CASSQDGTSGDGNTGELFF.

The chain couples TRBV4-1 to TRBJ2-1; TCRdb picks TRBD1, but there is no DNA to check that call. Per germline, CDR1 MGHRA and CDR2 YSYEKL. The CDR3 is 15 amino acids. The CDR3 protein is CASSLDRDPYNEQFF.